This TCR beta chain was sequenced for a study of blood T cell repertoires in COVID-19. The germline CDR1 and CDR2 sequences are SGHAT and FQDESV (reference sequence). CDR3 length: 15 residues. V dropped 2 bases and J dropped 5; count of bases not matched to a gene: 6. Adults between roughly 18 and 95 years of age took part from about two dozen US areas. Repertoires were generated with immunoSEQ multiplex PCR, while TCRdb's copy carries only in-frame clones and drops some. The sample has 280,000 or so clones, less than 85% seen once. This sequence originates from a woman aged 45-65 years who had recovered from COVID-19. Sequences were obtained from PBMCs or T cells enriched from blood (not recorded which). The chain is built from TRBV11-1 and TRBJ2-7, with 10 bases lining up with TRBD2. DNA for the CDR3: TGTGCCAGCAGCTTATCAGCGGGGGGGCTCCACGAGCAGTACTTC. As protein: CASSLSAGGLHEQYF.